The clone carrying this TCR beta chain has a handful of counts. As yet, its antigen is unknown. One entry per CDR3 protein, called by TCRdb with MiXCR from the RT-PCR reads. The sample has over 400,000 distinct CDR3 sequences, about an eighth seen once. The sample comes from a study of response to subunit inactivated influenza vaccine. Study-wide findings and caveats: T cells newly recruited by each seasonal influenza vaccination are few, the authors suggested.

The germline CDR1 and CDR2 sequences are DFQATT and SNEGSKA (reference sequence). V was pared by 5 bases and J by 3 bases, with 7 bases of the junction left unmatched. This CDR3 comprises 14 residues. The chain carries TRBV20-1 and TRBJ2-3, with 8 bases identical to TRBD2. The input for sequencing was PBMCs from blood, taken around seven weeks after vaccination. This receptor was taken from a man between 45 and 60 years old who received an inactivated influenza vaccine. The CDR3 loop reads CSAPHGGATDTQYF. The CDR3 DNA is TGCAGTGCTCCTCACGGGGGGGCAACAGATACGCAGTATTTT.